Each of the 2 T cell receptor beta chains below was sequenced from the same sample in a study of cytomegalovirus exposure and HLA in healthy donors. This PCR relied on a set of 60 Vbeta primers and 13 Jbeta primers. TCRdb's table, derived via immunoSEQ multiplex PCR, lists solely in-frame clones and lacks some. The sample shows more than 95,000 clones, roughly a tenth of them seen only once. Sequencing used PBMCs. The receptors stem from a woman under 30 in good health and CMV-seropositive.

This clone was seen a few times. This chain connects TRBV6-5 to TRBJ1-2, with 11 nucleotides matching TRBD1. Germline V lookup: CDR1 MNHEY, CDR2 SVGAGI. J was trimmed by 4 bases and V by 2 bases; bases with no gene match: 3. This CDR3 region has 15 residues. The CDR3 here is CASSYGTGGSYGYTF. The DNA of the CDR3 is TGTGCCAGCAGTTACGGGACAGGGGGGAGCTATGGCTACACCTTC.

The chain joins TRBV7-6 to TRBJ1-2; D not resolved. Germline V lookup: CDR1 SGHVS, CDR2 FNYEAQ. Trimming stripped 4 bases from V and 6 bases from J, with 18 bases between. The CDR3 is 15 amino acids. CDR3 bases: TGTGCCAGCAGCTCCGGCGGCAGCCCGGGGAATGGCTACACCTTC. Amino acids: CASSSGGSPGNGYTF.